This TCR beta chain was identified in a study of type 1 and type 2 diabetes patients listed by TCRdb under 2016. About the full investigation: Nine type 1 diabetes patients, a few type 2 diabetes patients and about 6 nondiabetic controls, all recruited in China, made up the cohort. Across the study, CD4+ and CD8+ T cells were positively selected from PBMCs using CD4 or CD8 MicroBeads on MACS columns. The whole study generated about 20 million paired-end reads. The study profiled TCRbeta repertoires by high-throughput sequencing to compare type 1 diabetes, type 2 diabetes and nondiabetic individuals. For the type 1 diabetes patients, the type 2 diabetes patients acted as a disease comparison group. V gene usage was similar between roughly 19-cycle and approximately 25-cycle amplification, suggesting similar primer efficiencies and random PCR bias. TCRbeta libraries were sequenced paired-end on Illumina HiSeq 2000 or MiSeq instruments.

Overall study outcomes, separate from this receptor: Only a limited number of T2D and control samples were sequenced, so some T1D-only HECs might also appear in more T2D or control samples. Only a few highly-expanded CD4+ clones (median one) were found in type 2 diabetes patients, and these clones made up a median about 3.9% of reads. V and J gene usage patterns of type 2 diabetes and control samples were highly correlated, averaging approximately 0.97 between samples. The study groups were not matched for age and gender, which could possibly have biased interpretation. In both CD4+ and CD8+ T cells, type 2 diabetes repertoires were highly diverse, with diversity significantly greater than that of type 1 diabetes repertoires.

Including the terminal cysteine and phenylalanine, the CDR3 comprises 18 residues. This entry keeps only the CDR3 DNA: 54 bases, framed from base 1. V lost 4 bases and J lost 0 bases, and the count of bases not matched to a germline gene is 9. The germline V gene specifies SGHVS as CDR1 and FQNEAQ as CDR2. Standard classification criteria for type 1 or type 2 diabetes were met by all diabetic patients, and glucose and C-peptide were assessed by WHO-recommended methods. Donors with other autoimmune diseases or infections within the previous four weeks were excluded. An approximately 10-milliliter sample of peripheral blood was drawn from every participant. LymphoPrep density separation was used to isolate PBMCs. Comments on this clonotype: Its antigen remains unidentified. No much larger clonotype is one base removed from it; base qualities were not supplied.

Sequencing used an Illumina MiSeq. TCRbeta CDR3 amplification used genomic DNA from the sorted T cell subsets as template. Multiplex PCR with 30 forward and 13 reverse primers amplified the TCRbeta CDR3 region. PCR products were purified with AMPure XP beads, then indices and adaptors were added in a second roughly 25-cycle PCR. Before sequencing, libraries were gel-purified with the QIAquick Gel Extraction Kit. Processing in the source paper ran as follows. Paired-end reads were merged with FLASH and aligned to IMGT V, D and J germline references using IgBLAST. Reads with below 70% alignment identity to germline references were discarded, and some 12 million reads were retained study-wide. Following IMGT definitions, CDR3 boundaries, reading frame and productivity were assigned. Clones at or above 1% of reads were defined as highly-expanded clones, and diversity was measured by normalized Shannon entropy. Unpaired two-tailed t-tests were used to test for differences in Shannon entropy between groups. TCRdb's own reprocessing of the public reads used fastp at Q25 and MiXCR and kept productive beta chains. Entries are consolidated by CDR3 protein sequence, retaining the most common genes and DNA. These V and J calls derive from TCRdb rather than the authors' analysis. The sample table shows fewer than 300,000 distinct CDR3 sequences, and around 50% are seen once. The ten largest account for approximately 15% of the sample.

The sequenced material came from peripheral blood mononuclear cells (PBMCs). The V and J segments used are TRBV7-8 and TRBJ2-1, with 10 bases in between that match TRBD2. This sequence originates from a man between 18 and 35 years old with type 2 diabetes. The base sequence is TGTGCCAGCAGCTCCAAAGGACTAGCGGCGAGCTCCTACAATGAGCAGTTCTTC. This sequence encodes CASSSKGLAASSYNEQFF.